This record concerns one TCR beta chain sequence. What it recognizes is unknown. The data belong to a study of shared clonotypes between healthy human individuals. On the study more broadly: A donor's plate count was three for CD4 naive and three for CD4 memory; CD8 naive had two and CD8 memory one.

Clones were read by immunoSEQ multiplex PCR, and TCRdb kept only the in-frame ones, dropping some. The sample carries around 610,000 clones, about 95% recorded once. The study, taken as a whole, reports: Since donors were few, the genetic and exposure-history diversity represented was limited. Estimated richness was generally greater in naive than memory subsets. Non-shared clonotypes showed lower generation probabilities than clonotypes common to all four donors.

Between the trimmed V and J ends, which lost 3 bases and 5 bases, there was a span of 24 bases. Germline V gene lookup returns CDR1 SGHNT and CDR2 YENEEA. There are 18 residues in the CDR3. CD45RO negativity and positive selection for CCR7 defined naive CD8 cells, a population that excluded terminally differentiated effector memory CD45RA+ cells. The chain joins TRBV11-3 to TRBJ2-3; possibly TRBD2 for D (6 bases). This sequence originates from a woman aged 25 to 39 in good health. Sequencing input: naive CD8+ T cells sorted from blood. The DNA of the CDR3 is TGTGCCAGCAGCTTTTCATTATCAGGGCTCGGGAGAGGAGATACGCAGTATTTT. Amino acid sequence: CASSFSLSGLGRGDTQYF.